These T cell receptor beta chains were read from a single sample in a study of identical twins. MiXCR, run by TCRdb on the 5' RACE reads, gives a single entry per CDR3 protein. The data hold nearly 650,000 distinct CDR3 sequences, with roughly 6.6% observed a single time. The same sample was also used in a study of yellow fever vaccine responses in identical twins.

Sequenced material: PBMCs. The receptors here all came from a woman between 18 and 29 years old in good health. CDR3s include the opening cysteine and the closing phenylalanine or tryptophan. The order of the fields is V gene, D gene, J gene, clone size, CDR3 protein, CDR3 DNA. A D gene is named only where the DNA matches it firmly. Size values are once, few and many counts, or a class for expanded clones, and some rows have none.

v_call: TRBV20-1
d_call: NA
j_call: TRBJ2-3
clone_size: NA
cdr3_aa: CSATSYRESVSRDTQYF
cdr3_nt: TGCAGTGCTACATCATACAGGGAGTCCGTCTCCCGGGATACGCAGTATTTT

v_call: TRBV10-3
d_call: NA
j_call: TRBJ1-1
clone_size: NA
cdr3_aa: CATIKGQILRAFF
cdr3_nt: TGTGCCACTATAAAAGGCCAAATTCTACGGGCTTTCTTT

v_call: TRBV18
d_call: NA
j_call: TRBJ1-1
clone_size: once
cdr3_aa: CASSPWRTEAFF
cdr3_nt: TGTGCCAGCTCTCCCTGGAGGACTGAAGCTTTCTTT

v_call: TRBV12-3/TRBV12-4
d_call: NA
j_call: TRBJ2-1
clone_size: NA
cdr3_aa: CASSLMGSPVVFDEQFF
cdr3_nt: TGTGCCAGCAGTTTAATGGGGTCCCCCGTGGTCTTCGATGAGCAGTTCTTC

v_call: TRBV7-9
d_call: TRBD2
j_call: TRBJ2-1
clone_size: few
cdr3_aa: CASSLARGVYNEQFF
cdr3_nt: TGTGCCAGCAGCTTAGCGCGGGGGGTCTACAATGAGCAGTTCTTC

v_call: TRBV12-3/TRBV12-4
d_call: NA
j_call: TRBJ1-1
clone_size: few
cdr3_aa: CASSALGAEAFF
cdr3_nt: TGTGCCAGCAGTGCCCTCGGGGCCGAAGCTTTCTTT

v_call: TRBV20-1
d_call: TRBD2
j_call: TRBJ2-1
clone_size: few
cdr3_aa: CSARLALETSGRGGYNEQFF
cdr3_nt: TGCAGTGCTAGATTGGCCTTAGAGACTAGCGGGAGAGGCGGTTACAATGAGCAGTTCTTC

v_call: TRBV11-2
d_call: TRBD2
j_call: TRBJ2-3
clone_size: NA
cdr3_aa: CASSTSTSGATDTQYF
cdr3_nt: TGTGCCAGCAGCACCTCGACTAGCGGAGCTACAGATACGCAGTATTTT

v_call: TRBV20-1
d_call: NA
j_call: TRBJ1-5
clone_size: few
cdr3_aa: CSAPGGNQPQHF
cdr3_nt: TGCAGTGCCCCAGGGGGCAATCAGCCCCAGCATTTT

v_call: TRBV6-5
d_call: NA
j_call: TRBJ1-4
clone_size: NA
cdr3_aa: CASSFSPNEKLFF
cdr3_nt: TGTGCCAGCAGTTTCTCTCCTAATGAAAAACTGTTTTTT

v_call: TRBV28
d_call: TRBD2
j_call: TRBJ2-1
clone_size: NA
cdr3_aa: CASSTSGTSGDNEQFF
cdr3_nt: TGTGCCAGCAGCACGAGCGGGACTAGCGGAGACAATGAGCAGTTCTTC

v_call: TRBV20-1
d_call: TRBD2
j_call: TRBJ2-3
clone_size: many
cdr3_aa: CSAIQTSGVGDTQYF
cdr3_nt: TGCAGTGCTATTCAGACTAGCGGGGTCGGGGATACGCAGTATTTT

v_call: TRBV20-1
d_call: NA
j_call: TRBJ1-1
clone_size: many
cdr3_aa: CSVCGPNTEAFF
cdr3_nt: TGCAGTGTTTGTGGCCCGAACACTGAAGCTTTCTTT

v_call: TRBV5-5
d_call: NA
j_call: TRBJ2-3
clone_size: NA
cdr3_aa: CASSFKNEDTQYF
cdr3_nt: TGTGCCAGCAGCTTCAAGAACGAAGATACGCAGTATTTT

v_call: TRBV12-3/TRBV12-4
d_call: NA
j_call: TRBJ2-2
clone_size: many
cdr3_aa: CASSLVGSTGELFF
cdr3_nt: TGTGCCAGCAGTTTAGTTGGTAGCACCGGGGAGCTGTTTTTT

v_call: TRBV11-2
d_call: NA
j_call: TRBJ1-1
clone_size: NA
cdr3_aa: CASSFGWLAGPANTEAFF
cdr3_nt: TGTGCCAGCAGCTTCGGGTGGCTGGCCGGACCAGCGAACACTGAAGCTTTCTTT

v_call: TRBV4-1
d_call: NA
j_call: TRBJ2-1
clone_size: many
cdr3_aa: CASSQDPGRRDEQFF
cdr3_nt: TGCGCCAGCAGCCAAGATCCGGGGAGGAGAGATGAGCAGTTCTTC

v_call: TRBV2
d_call: NA
j_call: TRBJ2-5
clone_size: many
cdr3_aa: CASTTWGSKQETQYF
cdr3_nt: TGTGCCAGCACCACTTGGGGGAGCAAACAAGAGACCCAGTACTTC

v_call: TRBV10-3
d_call: NA
j_call: TRBJ2-1
clone_size: many
cdr3_aa: CAISEGPGTNNEQFF
cdr3_nt: TGTGCCATCAGTGAAGGTCCGGGGACAAACAATGAGCAGTTCTTC

v_call: TRBV19
d_call: NA
j_call: TRBJ2-7
clone_size: NA
cdr3_aa: CASSIWAGLQDYEQYF
cdr3_nt: TGTGCCAGTAGTATCTGGGCAGGGCTCCAAGATTACGAGCAGTACTTC

v_call: TRBV24-1
d_call: NA
j_call: TRBJ2-5
clone_size: many
cdr3_aa: CATSEGGRGTLAETQYF
cdr3_nt: TGTGCCACCAGTGAGGGAGGTAGGGGCACCCTGGCGGAGACCCAGTACTTC

v_call: TRBV7-9
d_call: NA
j_call: TRBJ2-6
clone_size: NA
cdr3_aa: CAGTPTSGANVLTF
cdr3_nt: TGTGCCGGCACACCGACCTCTGGGGCCAACGTCCTGACTTTC

v_call: TRBV27
d_call: TRBD2
j_call: TRBJ2-3
clone_size: many
cdr3_aa: CASSLSRGGRDTQYF
cdr3_nt: TGTGCCAGCAGTTTATCTCGGGGGGGTAGGGATACGCAGTATTTT

v_call: TRBV5-1
d_call: TRBD1
j_call: TRBJ2-3
clone_size: many
cdr3_aa: CASGIRDRASDTQYF
cdr3_nt: TGCGCCAGCGGAATCCGGGACAGGGCCTCAGATACGCAGTATTTT

v_call: TRBV27
d_call: TRBD2
j_call: TRBJ2-7
clone_size: few
cdr3_aa: CASSLGLAAGSYEQYF
cdr3_nt: TGTGCCAGCAGTTTAGGACTAGCGGCTGGCTCCTACGAGCAGTACTTC

v_call: TRBV5-1
d_call: NA
j_call: TRBJ1-6
clone_size: many
cdr3_aa: CASSLGQRNSPLHF
cdr3_nt: TGCGCCAGCAGCTTGGGCCAGCGCAATTCACCCCTCCACTTT

v_call: TRBV20-1
d_call: TRBD2
j_call: TRBJ2-3
clone_size: many
cdr3_aa: CSAHGTSMDTQYF
cdr3_nt: TGCAGTGCTCACGGGACTAGCATGGATACGCAGTATTTT

v_call: TRBV11-2
d_call: NA
j_call: TRBJ2-7
clone_size: NA
cdr3_aa: CSSSLGRTYEQYF
cdr3_nt: TGTTCCAGCAGCTTAGGGCGGACCTACGAGCAGTACTTC

v_call: TRBV11-2
d_call: TRBD2
j_call: TRBJ2-3
clone_size: NA
cdr3_aa: CASSLHRGTSGTTDTQYF
cdr3_nt: TGTGCCAGCAGCCTTCATAGGGGGACTAGCGGGACCACAGATACGCAGTATTTT

v_call: TRBV4-1
d_call: NA
j_call: TRBJ2-1
clone_size: NA
cdr3_aa: CASSIDTNEQFF
cdr3_nt: TGCGCCAGCAGTATTGACACAAATGAGCAGTTCTTC

v_call: TRBV5-1
d_call: TRBD2
j_call: TRBJ2-3
clone_size: NA
cdr3_aa: CASSVKLAASTDTQYF
cdr3_nt: TGCGCCAGCAGCGTAAAGCTAGCGGCTAGCACAGATACGCAGTATTTT

v_call: TRBV5-6
d_call: TRBD1
j_call: TRBJ1-1
clone_size: many
cdr3_aa: CASSMGQGLLGTEAFF
cdr3_nt: TGTGCCAGCAGCATGGGACAGGGGCTACTGGGTACTGAAGCTTTCTTT

v_call: TRBV11-3
d_call: NA
j_call: TRBJ2-1
clone_size: NA
cdr3_aa: CATEGVNSYNEQFF
cdr3_nt: TGTGCCACCGAAGGGGTGAACTCCTACAATGAGCAGTTCTTC

v_call: TRBV29-1
d_call: NA
j_call: TRBJ1-2
clone_size: NA
cdr3_aa: CSVDGDIGGYTF
cdr3_nt: TGCAGCGTTGATGGTGACATCGGCGGCTACACCTTC

v_call: TRBV20-1
d_call: TRBD2
j_call: TRBJ2-7
clone_size: NA
cdr3_aa: CSAPGTTYEQYF
cdr3_nt: TGCAGTGCGCCCGGGACTACCTACGAGCAGTACTTC

v_call: TRBV28
d_call: NA
j_call: TRBJ1-2
clone_size: NA
cdr3_aa: CATSGSYYGYTF
cdr3_nt: TGTGCCACCTCGGGCTCCTACTATGGCTACACCTTC

v_call: TRBV3-1
d_call: TRBD1
j_call: TRBJ1-2
clone_size: NA
cdr3_aa: CASSQGRDRVFGYTF
cdr3_nt: TGTGCCAGCAGCCAAGGCCGGGACAGGGTTTTTGGCTACACCTTC

v_call: TRBV7-3
d_call: TRBD2
j_call: TRBJ2-1
clone_size: many
cdr3_aa: CASSLIGGLATNEQFF
cdr3_nt: TGTGCCAGCAGCCTCATTGGGGGACTAGCAACAAATGAGCAGTTCTTC

v_call: TRBV5-1
d_call: NA
j_call: TRBJ2-2
clone_size: many
cdr3_aa: CASSPNLVNTGELFF
cdr3_nt: TGCGCCAGCAGCCCCAACCTAGTGAACACCGGGGAGCTGTTTTTT

v_call: TRBV21-1
d_call: NA
j_call: TRBJ2-5
clone_size: NA
cdr3_aa: CASSLKSGLAGVGRLEETQYF
cdr3_nt: TGTGCCAGCAGCTTAAAGTCGGGACTAGCGGGAGTAGGAAGGTTGGAAGAGACCCAGTACTTC

v_call: TRBV4-1
d_call: NA
j_call: TRBJ2-3
clone_size: few
cdr3_aa: CASSPWPSRGTDTQYF
cdr3_nt: TGCGCCAGCAGCCCTTGGCCCTCACGTGGAACAGATACGCAGTATTTT

v_call: TRBV27
d_call: NA
j_call: TRBJ2-1
clone_size: NA
cdr3_aa: CASSFRGGGNEQFF
cdr3_nt: TGTGCCAGCAGTTTCCGGGGTGGGGGGAATGAGCAGTTCTTC

v_call: TRBV14
d_call: NA
j_call: TRBJ1-2
clone_size: NA
cdr3_aa: CASSQDLGEDGYTF
cdr3_nt: TGTGCCAGCAGCCAAGATCTGGGGGAGGACGGCTACACCTTC

v_call: TRBV28
d_call: NA
j_call: TRBJ1-5
clone_size: NA
cdr3_aa: CASSLVPSINPYSNQPQHF
cdr3_nt: TGTGCCAGCAGTTTGGTCCCATCTATTAACCCTTATAGCAATCAGCCCCAGCATTTT

v_call: TRBV10-3
d_call: NA
j_call: TRBJ2-1
clone_size: many
cdr3_aa: CAITTENEQFF
cdr3_nt: TGTGCCATCACCACCGAGAATGAGCAGTTCTTC

v_call: TRBV14
d_call: TRBD2
j_call: TRBJ2-3
clone_size: many
cdr3_aa: CASSQTTSPSTDTQYF
cdr3_nt: TGTGCCAGCAGCCAAACGACTAGCCCGAGCACAGATACGCAGTATTTT

v_call: TRBV6-1
d_call: TRBD1
j_call: TRBJ1-6
clone_size: many
cdr3_aa: CASRPGTGPSPLHF
cdr3_nt: TGTGCCAGCAGGCCCGGGACAGGCCCATCACCCCTCCACTTT

v_call: TRBV21-1
d_call: NA
j_call: TRBJ2-1
clone_size: NA
cdr3_aa: CASSPCLAAYNEQFF
cdr3_nt: TGTGCCAGCAGCCCTTGCTTAGCGGCCTACAATGAGCAGTTCTTC

v_call: TRBV3-1
d_call: TRBD2
j_call: TRBJ2-1
clone_size: few
cdr3_aa: CASSPQGSGRVQFF
cdr3_nt: TGTGCCAGCAGCCCCCAGGGGAGCGGGAGAGTGCAGTTCTTC

v_call: TRBV5-1
d_call: NA
j_call: TRBJ2-1
clone_size: many
cdr3_aa: CASSGGLTNEQFF
cdr3_nt: TGCGCCAGCAGCGGGGGACTTACCAATGAGCAGTTCTTC

v_call: TRBV28
d_call: NA
j_call: TRBJ1-6
clone_size: many
cdr3_aa: CASRSRGGLPLHF
cdr3_nt: TGTGCCAGCAGGAGCCGGGGGGGGCTCCCCCTCCACTTT

v_call: TRBV11-2
d_call: TRBD2
j_call: TRBJ2-7
clone_size: NA
cdr3_aa: CASRDLAGDTYEQYF
cdr3_nt: TGTGCCAGCAGGGATCTAGCGGGAGATACCTACGAGCAGTACTTC